The rows below give T cell receptor beta chains drawn from one sample of a study of siplizumab effects on memory and regulatory T cells. The table came from immunoSEQ multiplex PCR; TCRdb's copy has only in-frame clones and leaves some out. This sample has nearly 85,000 clones, with around 93% found just once. The specimen sequenced was CD8+ T cells sorted from blood. The receptors stem from a human donor in good health. The CDR3 runs from the conserved cysteine through the conserved F or W. D genes are given only for firm matches. The listing skips clone size in some rows; elsewhere it reads once, few, many or a size class.

CASSPDPSGRASETQYF,TGCGCCAGCAGCCCGGATCCTAGCGGGAGGGCCTCGGAGACCCAGTACTTC,TRBD2,TRBJ2-5,TRBV5-1,-
CASSITSTGVGYEQYF,TGTGCCAGTAGTATAACGTCGACAGGGGTGGGGTACGAGCAGTACTTC,TRBD1,TRBJ2-7,TRBV19,once
CASSPQGQATEAFF,TGTGCCAGCTCACCACAGGGGCAGGCCACTGAAGCTTTCTTT,-,TRBJ1-1,TRBV18,-
CASSPWTESDEQYF,TGTGCCAGCAGCCCTTGGACGGAGAGTGACGAGCAGTACTTC,-,TRBJ2-7,TRBV14,-
CASSPSALNYEQYF,TGTGCCAGCAGCCCAAGCGCCCTAAACTACGAGCAGTACTTC,-,TRBJ2-7,TRBV7-6,-
CASSLVVQTGVGTGELFF,TGTGCCAGCAGCTTAGTCGTCCAAACAGGGGTCGGCACCGGGGAGCTGTTTTTT,TRBD1,TRBJ2-2,TRBV7-6,-
CASSGLAGPKYNEQFF,TGTGCCAGCAGCGGGCTAGCGGGACCCAAGTACAATGAGCAGTTCTTC,TRBD2,TRBJ2-1,TRBV9,-
CASSTSGTGVNQRAYYEQYF,TGTGCCAGCAGTACCTCCGGGACAGGGGTAAACCAGCGGGCCTACTACGAGCAGTACTTC,TRBD1,TRBJ2-7,TRBV27,-
CASSRVRDDMNTEAFF,TGTGCCAGCTCCAGAGTCCGGGACGATATGAACACTGAAGCTTTCTTT,-,TRBJ1-1,TRBV18,-
CASSIWGAGANVLTF,TGTGCCAGTAGTATATGGGGTGCTGGGGCCAACGTCCTGACTTTC,-,TRBJ2-6,TRBV19,-
CAIKDSNQPQHF,TGTGCCATCAAGGACAGCAATCAGCCCCAGCATTTT,-,TRBJ1-5,TRBV10-3,-
CASSLGSGREQYF,TGTGCCAGCAGTTTGGGCAGCGGCAGGGAGCAGTACTTC,-,TRBJ2-7,TRBV27,-
CASSGAGRQETQYF,TGTGCCAGCAGTGGTGCAGGGCGGCAAGAGACCCAGTACTTC,-,TRBJ2-5,TRBV6-1,-
CASSLVGDNEQFF,TGTGCCAGCAGCTTGGTGGGGGACAATGAGCAGTTCTTC,-,TRBJ2-1,TRBV5-6,-
CASSLREYARNQPQHF,TGTGCCAGCAGCTTGCGTGAGTACGCCCGCAATCAGCCCCAGCATTTT,-,TRBJ1-5,TRBV5-8,once
CASTLVLAGGGNEQFF,TGTGCCAGCACCCTCGTCTTAGCGGGAGGCGGTAATGAGCAGTTCTTC,TRBD2,TRBJ2-1,TRBV28,-
CASSEDSGIYEQYF,TGTGCCAGCAGTGAAGATTCTGGGATCTACGAGCAGTACTTC,-,TRBJ2-7,TRBV2,-
CASTVRGGGSGANVLTF,TGTGCCAGCACCGTTAGGGGGGGTGGATCTGGGGCCAACGTCCTGACTTTC,-,TRBJ2-6,TRBV27,-
CASSTDDVVGNQPQHF,TGCGCCAGCAGCACAGATGATGTCGTTGGGAATCAGCCCCAGCATTTT,-,TRBJ1-5,TRBV23-1,once
CASSLVGTGNPSSYEQYF,TGCGCCAGCAGCTTGGTAGGGACAGGGAACCCCAGCTCCTACGAGCAGTACTTC,TRBD1,TRBJ2-7,TRBV5-1,-
CASSPTTGTKNIQYF,TGTGCCAGCAGCCCCACAACAGGGACCAAAAACATTCAGTACTTC,-,TRBJ2-4,TRBV7-6,-
CASSVETSGSQGTDTQYF,TGTGCCAGCAGTGTCGAGACTAGCGGTTCCCAAGGGACAGATACGCAGTATTTT,TRBD2,TRBJ2-3,TRBV2,-
CASSGTWGTDTQYF,TGTGCCAGCAGCGGGACGTGGGGCACAGATACGCAGTATTTT,-,TRBJ2-3,TRBV9,-
CASSHLGRDGAFF,TGCGCCAGCAGCCACCTCGGACGGGACGGAGCTTTCTTT,-,TRBJ1-1,TRBV4-1,once
CASSRVAIGVAGGHGELFF,TGTGCCAGCAGCCGTGTGGCCATTGGGGTAGCAGGAGGTCACGGGGAGCTGTTTTTT,-,TRBJ2-2,TRBV7-3,-
CASSGDFGHFGGTQYF,TGTGCCAGCAGCGGGGATTTTGGCCACTTTGGGGGTACGCAGTATTTT,-,TRBJ2-3,TRBV9,-
CASSFGLMGASSGNTIYF,TGTGCCAGCAGTTTCGGGCTTATGGGTGCAAGCTCTGGAAACACCATATATTTT,-,TRBJ1-3,TRBV28,-
CASSLPWDSNQPQHF,TGTGCCAGCAGTTTACCCTGGGACAGCAATCAGCCCCAGCATTTT,-,TRBJ1-5,TRBV28,-
CASSYSRGITEAFF,TGTGCCAGCAGTTACTCGCGGGGGATCACTGAAGCTTTCTTT,-,TRBJ1-1,TRBV6-5,-
CASSWGDRGPPQHF,TGTGCCAGCAGCTGGGGGGACAGGGGTCCGCCCCAGCATTTT,TRBD1,TRBJ1-5,TRBV5-4,-
CASSSPLGASGFNEQFF,TGTGCCAGTAGTTCCCCCCTGGGGGCTAGCGGGTTTAATGAGCAGTTCTTC,TRBD2,TRBJ2-1,TRBV19,-
CASSLNGVDRLFF,TGTGCCAGCAGCCTAAATGGGGTAGATAGACTGTTTTTT,-,TRBJ1-4,TRBV7-9,-
CASGWGSLRETQYF,TGTGCCAGCGGTTGGGGTAGCTTGAGAGAGACCCAGTACTTC,-,TRBJ2-5,TRBV11-2,-
CASSIITSGHNEQFF,TGTGCCAGTAGTATCATCACTAGCGGGCACAATGAGCAGTTCTTC,TRBD2,TRBJ2-1,TRBV19,-
CASSLGEGQGFYEQYF,TGCGCCAGCAGCTTGGGGGAGGGACAGGGGTTCTACGAGCAGTACTTC,TRBD1,TRBJ2-7,TRBV5-1,-
CSVETGSGELFF,TGCAGCGTCGAGACAGGTAGCGGGGAGCTGTTTTTT,-,TRBJ2-2,TRBV29-1,-
CASSFYYRQGDTGELFF,TGTGCCAGCAGTTTTTATTATAGACAGGGGGACACCGGGGAGCTGTTTTTT,TRBD1,TRBJ2-2,TRBV28,-
CASSYNFLVHTETQYF,TGTGCCAGCAGTTATAACTTCCTAGTACATACGGAGACCCAGTACTTC,-,TRBJ2-5,TRBV6-5,-
CASSHDRSYGYTF,TGTGCCAGCAGCCATGACAGGAGCTATGGCTACACCTTC,-,TRBJ1-2,TRBV13,few
CASRYQDTSNYGYTF,TGTGCCAGCAGATACCAGGACACCTCTAACTATGGCTACACCTTC,-,TRBJ1-2,TRBV6-5,-
CASRLTQGSEAFF,TGTGCCAGCAGACTAACACAGGGGTCCGAAGCTTTCTTT,TRBD1,TRBJ1-1,TRBV27,once
CASSSGTVEAFF,TGTGCCAGTAGTTCAGGGACAGTCGAAGCTTTCTTT,TRBD1,TRBJ1-1,TRBV19,-
CASSAALGGVQETQYF,TGTGCCAGCAGCGCCGCGCTGGGGGGGGTCCAAGAGACCCAGTACTTC,TRBD2,TRBJ2-5,TRBV9,-
CASSRGVRTEAFF,TGTGCCAGCAGTAGGGGGGTTCGGACTGAAGCTTTCTTT,-,TRBJ1-1,TRBV7-9,few
CSVARNEQFF,TGCAGCGTTGCCCGGAATGAGCAGTTCTTC,-,TRBJ2-1,TRBV29-1,-
CSALFMNTEAFF,TGCAGCGCTCTCTTCATGAACACTGAAGCTTTCTTT,-,TRBJ1-1,TRBV29-1,-
CASSPGGNQPQHF,TGTGCCAGCAGTCCAGGGGGCAATCAGCCCCAGCATTTT,-,TRBJ1-5,TRBV25-1,-
CASSLRLAGPGVLNEQFF,TGTGCCAGCAGCTTGAGACTAGCGGGACCCGGGGTTTTAAATGAGCAGTTCTTC,TRBD2,TRBJ2-1,TRBV5-5,-
CAGGTPLGWGETQYF,TGTGCCGGCGGGACACCGTTGGGTTGGGGGGAGACCCAGTACTTC,-,TRBJ2-5,TRBV19,-
CASNLAGGTYEQYF,TGCGCCAGCAACTTAGCGGGAGGAACCTACGAGCAGTACTTC,TRBD2,TRBJ2-7,TRBV5-1,-